The entry below gives a single T cell receptor (beta chain) sequence along with its context. This clonotype was seen many times. No cognate antigen has been identified for it. Per-nucleotide qualities are absent, and no much larger clonotype sits a single base away. The sample belongs to a study of Graves' ophthalmopathy and Graves' hyperthyroidism (dated 2018 in TCRdb). Study-level background: Peripheral blood samples were taken at the time of initial diagnosis, before any treatment was given. The study used TCR beta repertoire signatures to distinguish Graves' ophthalmopathy from Graves' hyperthyroidism and to predict progression to ophthalmopathy. In total, approximately 130 blood samples were TCR-sequenced: 43 ophthalmopathy, around 75 hyperthyroidism and some 17 hyperthyroidism-to-ophthalmopathy patients. To explore V-J signatures that separate ophthalmopathy from hyperthyroidism, a discovery set of approximately 100 patients was enrolled, consisting of about 45 with ophthalmopathy and about 60 with stable hyperthyroidism. An independent validation cohort was composed of fewer than 20 hyperthyroidism patients and some 16 patients who later progressed from hyperthyroidism to ophthalmopathy. In about six hyperthyroidism patients, the T-cell repertoires found in thyroid tissue were compared with those found in blood. After sampling, hyperthyroidism patients received methimazole starting at 30 mg daily, and ophthalmopathy patients received high-dose intravenous methylprednisolone. The 85 to 100 discovery patients were randomly split 7:3 into training and test sets.

The germline V gene supplies CDR1 LGHNA and CDR2 YSLEER. V loses 2 bases of germline sequence and J loses 6 bases, and the interval between the two ends is 7 bases. From cysteine to phenylalanine, the CDR3 is 13 amino acids long. The read is trimmed to its CDR3 DNA, 39 bases read in frame from base 1. For repertoire sequencing, TCR beta CDR3 regions were amplified from RNA transcripts. The first round of RT-PCR was done with HTBI primers and the Qiagen OneStep RT-PCR kit, and was followed by a second round of multiplex PCR, then size selection and purification. The libraries underwent paired-end sequencing with 100 bp reads on an Illumina HiSeq2000. Per the authors' processing: SOAPnuke was used to process the reads, removing any read that contained adapters or uncalled bases, had a mean Phred below 15, or lacked an exact match to the constant primer or identifier. High-quality paired reads were merged with COPE v1.2.5. Clonotypes were defined as unique nucleotide sequences and were aligned to IMGT TRB V, D and J references using MiTCR v1.1. Only V-J combinations with frequency above 0.0001 were analysed, covering more than 99% of repertoires. For each V-J combination, a TCR clonal expansion and chaos score was defined as the ratio of F50 clonal expansion to chaos observed in the TCRdist matrix. Welch's t-statistics and random forest were used to narrow the features down to approximately 13 V-J combinations, which were then fed into a naive Bayes classifier. The Morisita-Horn index was used to measure how similar the thyroid and blood repertoires were. TCRdb reprocessed the public reads (quality trimming at Q25 with fastp, clone calling with MiXCR) and kept in-frame beta chains. When rows share a CDR3 protein, they turn into one entry using the most common DNA and genes. What appears here as the V and J calls and clone size reflects TCRdb's work, not the paper's. This sample comprises almost 400,000 distinct CDR3 sequences, approximately 20% of them detected only once. The biggest ten clones account for roughly 1.5% of the sample.

Patients with ophthalmopathy had moderately to severely active disease, with a Clinical Activity Score of 3 or more, a NOSPECS grade of 4 or more, and a disease duration of less than 3 months. Patients were excluded if they had other autoimmune diseases, uncontrolled infections, pregnancy or lactation. Diagnosis relied on clinical symptoms, serum thyroxine, TRAb, thyroid ultrasound and orbital computed tomography. Ficoll-Paque density gradient centrifugation was used to isolate PBMCs from around 9.1 ml of fresh peripheral blood. Total RNA was extracted using Trizol reagent, and RNA quality was checked on an Agilent 2100 Bioanalyzer. General findings and caveats noted by the study authors: The 13-signature model separated ophthalmopathy from stable hyperthyroidism with approximately 90% sensitivity and just under 84% specificity in cross-validation, and 80%/75% in the test set. In validation, the model predicted ophthalmopathy progression with about 71% sensitivity and about 77% specificity; roughly 12 predicted patients were CT-confirmed with GO in a median of about 7.1 months. Most expanded thyroid clonotypes with a frequency above 0.001 also appeared in blood, which suggests that blood repertoires may reflect the immune response in the thyroid. No statistical method was used to predetermine the sample size, and group allocation was not hidden from the investigators.

Specimen: peripheral blood. The TCR comes from a woman between 18 and 29 years old with Graves' ophthalmopathy. Donor details come from another sample of the same person, matched by shared clones. The chain uses TRBV4-3 and TRBJ2-2, with no confidently assigned D gene. The bases are TGCGCCAGCAGCCAATCGCCCTCCGGGGAGCTGTTTTTT. The resulting protein is CASSQSPSGELFF.